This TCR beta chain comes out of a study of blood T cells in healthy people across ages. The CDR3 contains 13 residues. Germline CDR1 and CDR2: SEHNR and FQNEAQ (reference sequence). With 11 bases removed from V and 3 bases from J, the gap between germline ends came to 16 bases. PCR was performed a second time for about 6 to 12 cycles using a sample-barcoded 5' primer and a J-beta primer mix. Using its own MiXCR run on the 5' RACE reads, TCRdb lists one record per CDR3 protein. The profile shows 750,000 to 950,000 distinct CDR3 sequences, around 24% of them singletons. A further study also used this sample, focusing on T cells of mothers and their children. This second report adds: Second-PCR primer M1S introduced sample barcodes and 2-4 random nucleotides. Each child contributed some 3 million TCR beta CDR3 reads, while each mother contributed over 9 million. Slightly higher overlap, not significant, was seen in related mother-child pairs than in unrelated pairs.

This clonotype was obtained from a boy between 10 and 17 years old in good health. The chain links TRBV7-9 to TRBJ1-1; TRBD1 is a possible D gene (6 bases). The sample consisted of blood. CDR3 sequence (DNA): TGTGCCCATCGGGGGGGCACGGACACTGAAGCTTTCTTT. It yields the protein CAHRGGTDTEAFF. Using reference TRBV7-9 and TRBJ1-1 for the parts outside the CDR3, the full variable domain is DTGVSQNPRHKITKRGQNVTFRCDPISEHNRLYWYRQTLGQGPEFLTYFQNEAQLEKSRLLSDRFSAERPKGSFSTLEIQRTEQGDSAMYLCAHRGGTDTEAFFGQGTRLTVV.